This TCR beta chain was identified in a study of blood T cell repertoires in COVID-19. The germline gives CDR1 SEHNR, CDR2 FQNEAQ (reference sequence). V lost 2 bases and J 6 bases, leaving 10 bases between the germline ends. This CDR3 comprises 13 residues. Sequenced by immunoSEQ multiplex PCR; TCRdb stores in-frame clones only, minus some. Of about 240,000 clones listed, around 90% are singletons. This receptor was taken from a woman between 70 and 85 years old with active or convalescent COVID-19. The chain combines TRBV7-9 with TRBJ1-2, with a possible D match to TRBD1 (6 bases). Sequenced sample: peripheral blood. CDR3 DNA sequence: TGTGCCAGCAGCTTAAGTACAGGGCATGGCTACACCTTC. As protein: CASSLSTGHGYTF.